One and the same sample provided the 3 T cell receptor beta chains below, sequenced in a study of blood T cell repertoires in COVID-19. Clones were sequenced by immunoSEQ multiplex PCR, and TCRdb holds only the in-frame ones, with some missing. The sample records nearly 300,000 clones, around nine tenths being singletons. The source material was PBMCs or T cells enriched from blood (not recorded which). These receptors originate from a woman between 45 and 65 years old who had been exposed to COVID-19.

V gene TRBV4-1 combines with J gene TRBJ2-5; 8 nucleotides agree with TRBD2. The V and J ends lost 1 base and 5 bases, in that order; junction bases with no gene match: 3. Per the germline V gene, CDR1 is MGHRA and CDR2 is YSYEKL. The CDR3 sequence is 14 residues long. CDR3: CASSQGLAWETQYF. The CDR3 bases are TGCGCCAGCAGCCAAGGACTAGCGTGGGAGACCCAGTACTTC.

This chain links TRBV14 with TRBJ2-4, with D possibly matching TRBD2 (6 bases). Germline assignment: CDR1 SGHDN and CDR2 FVKESK. V dropped 8 bases and J dropped 7 bases, with 15 bases sitting between them. The CDR3 is 13 residues long. For the CDR3, the DNA is TGTGCCAGCGGGGAGGCAGGGAGGAACATTCAGTACTTC. It specifies CASGEAGRNIQYF.

The V gene is TRBV6-5, the J gene TRBJ2-7; 7 bases align to TRBD2. The trim removed 7 bases at V and 3 bases at J, leaving 9 bases unmatched. The germline gives CDR1 MNHEY, CDR2 SVGAGI. CDR3 size: 14 residues. CDR3 DNA: TGTGCCAGCAAGGCGGGGGAGGCTTACTACGAGCAGTACTTC. Amino acid sequence: CASKAGEAYYEQYF.